The sequence of this TCR beta chain was determined in a study of cytotoxic CD8 clonotypes in ibrutinib-treated CLL. Study outcomes and limitations: Ibrutinib response saw clonality rise, and progression saw it return toward baseline.

Of note for this clone: Its antigen is as yet unknown.

Method: immunoSEQ multiplex PCR; TCRdb's copy keeps in-frame clones and lacks some. The table shows nearly 50,000 clones, with 50% to 65% occurring only once. Sequencing was performed on PBMCs, taken after 24 months of ibrutinib treatment. This sequence originates from a human donor with chronic lymphocytic leukemia.

This chain's CDR3 is CASSFGNQQGARGGAFF. The DNA of the CDR3 is TGTGCCAGCAGCTTTGGGAACCAACAGGGGGCTCGGGGTGGAGCTTTCTTT. The V and J genes are TRBV5-4 and TRBJ1-1; the match to TRBD1 covers 9 bases. CDR3 length: 17 residues. With V trimmed by 2 bases and J by 10 bases, 18 bases remained unmatched. Per the germline V gene, CDR1 is SGHNT and CDR2 is YYREEE (reference sequence).